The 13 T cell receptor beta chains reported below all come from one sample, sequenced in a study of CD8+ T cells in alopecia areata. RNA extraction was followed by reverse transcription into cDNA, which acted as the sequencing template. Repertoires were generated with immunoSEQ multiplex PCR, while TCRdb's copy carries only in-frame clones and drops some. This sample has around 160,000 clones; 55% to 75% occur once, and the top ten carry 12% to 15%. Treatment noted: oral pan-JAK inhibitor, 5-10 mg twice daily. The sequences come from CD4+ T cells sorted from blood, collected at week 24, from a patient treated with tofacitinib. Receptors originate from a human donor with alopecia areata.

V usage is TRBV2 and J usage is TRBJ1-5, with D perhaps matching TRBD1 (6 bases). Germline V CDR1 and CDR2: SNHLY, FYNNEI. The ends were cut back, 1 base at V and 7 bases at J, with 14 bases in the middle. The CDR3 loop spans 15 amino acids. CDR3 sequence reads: CASSEVGAGEQPQHF. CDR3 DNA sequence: TGTGCCAGCAGTGAAGTGGGGGCTGGGGAACAGCCCCAGCATTTT.

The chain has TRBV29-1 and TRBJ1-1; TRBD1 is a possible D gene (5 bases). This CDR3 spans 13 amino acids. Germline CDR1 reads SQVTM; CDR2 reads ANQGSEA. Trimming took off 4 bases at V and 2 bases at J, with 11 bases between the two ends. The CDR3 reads CSVARGPNTEAFF. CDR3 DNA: TGCAGCGTTGCCCGGGGCCCAAACACTGAAGCTTTCTTT.

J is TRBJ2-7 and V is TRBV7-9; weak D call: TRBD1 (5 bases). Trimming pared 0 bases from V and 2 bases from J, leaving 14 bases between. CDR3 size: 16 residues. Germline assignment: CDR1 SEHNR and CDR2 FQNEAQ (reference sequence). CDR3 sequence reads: CASSLAALGQAYEQYF. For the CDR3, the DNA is TGTGCCAGCAGCTTAGCCGCGTTGGGGCAAGCCTACGAGCAGTACTTC.

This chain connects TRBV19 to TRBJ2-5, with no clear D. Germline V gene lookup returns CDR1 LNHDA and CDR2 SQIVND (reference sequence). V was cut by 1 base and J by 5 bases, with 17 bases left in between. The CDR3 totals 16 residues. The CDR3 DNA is TGTGCCAGTAGTATAGTTACGGGTACATTGGCGGAGACCCAGTACTTC. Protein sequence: CASSIVTGTLAETQYF.

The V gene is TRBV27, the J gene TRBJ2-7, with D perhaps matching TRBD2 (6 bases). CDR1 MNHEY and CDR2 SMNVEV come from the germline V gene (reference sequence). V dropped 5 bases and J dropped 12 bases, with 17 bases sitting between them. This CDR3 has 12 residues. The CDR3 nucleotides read TGTGCCAGCAGTGCGACCCAGGGACTGCCGTACTTC. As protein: CASSATQGLPYF.

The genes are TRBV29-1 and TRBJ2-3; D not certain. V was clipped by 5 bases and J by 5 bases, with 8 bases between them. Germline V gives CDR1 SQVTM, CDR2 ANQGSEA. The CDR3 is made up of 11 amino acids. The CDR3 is CSVPTGDTQYF. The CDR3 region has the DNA TGCAGCGTTCCGACTGGAGATACGCAGTATTTT.

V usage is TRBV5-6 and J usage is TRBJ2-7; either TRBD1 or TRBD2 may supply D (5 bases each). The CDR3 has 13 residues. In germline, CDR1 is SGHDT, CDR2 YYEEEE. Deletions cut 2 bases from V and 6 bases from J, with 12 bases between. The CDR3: CASSFAGTREQYF. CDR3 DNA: TGTGCCAGCAGCTTCGCAGGGACCCGCGAGCAGTACTTC.

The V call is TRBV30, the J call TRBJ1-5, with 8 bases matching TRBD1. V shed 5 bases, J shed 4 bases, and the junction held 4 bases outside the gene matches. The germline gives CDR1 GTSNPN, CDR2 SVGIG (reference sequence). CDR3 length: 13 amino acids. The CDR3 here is CAWDRGGNQPQHF. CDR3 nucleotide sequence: TGTGCCTGGGACAGGGGTGGAAATCAGCCCCAGCATTTT.

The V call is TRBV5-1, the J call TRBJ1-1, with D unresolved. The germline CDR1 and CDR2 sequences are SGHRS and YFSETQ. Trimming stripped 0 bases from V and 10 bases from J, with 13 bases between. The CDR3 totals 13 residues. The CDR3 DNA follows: TGCGCCAGCAGCTTGGGTACATGGGAGGGAGCTTTCTTT. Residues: CASSLGTWEGAFF.

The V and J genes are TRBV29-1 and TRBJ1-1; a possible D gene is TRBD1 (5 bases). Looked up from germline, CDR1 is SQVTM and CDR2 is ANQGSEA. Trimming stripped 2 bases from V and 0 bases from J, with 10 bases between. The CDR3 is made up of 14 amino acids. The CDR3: CSVERGGLNTEAFF. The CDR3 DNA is TGCAGCGTTGAAAGGGGCGGATTGAACACTGAAGCTTTCTTT.

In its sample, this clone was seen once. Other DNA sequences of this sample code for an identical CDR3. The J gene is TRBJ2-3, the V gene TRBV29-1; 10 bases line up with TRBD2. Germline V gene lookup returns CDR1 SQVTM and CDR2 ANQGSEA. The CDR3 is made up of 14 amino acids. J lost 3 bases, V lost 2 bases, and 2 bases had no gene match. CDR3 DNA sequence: TGCAGCGTTGAATTAGCGGGGGGAACAGATACGCAGTATTTT. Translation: CSVELAGGTDTQYF.

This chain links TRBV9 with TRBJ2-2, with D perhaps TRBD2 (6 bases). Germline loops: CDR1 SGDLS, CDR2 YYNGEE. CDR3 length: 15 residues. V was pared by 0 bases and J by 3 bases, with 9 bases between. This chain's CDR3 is CASSVEGLHTGELFF. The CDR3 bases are TGTGCCAGCAGCGTAGAGGGACTTCACACCGGGGAGCTGTTTTTT.

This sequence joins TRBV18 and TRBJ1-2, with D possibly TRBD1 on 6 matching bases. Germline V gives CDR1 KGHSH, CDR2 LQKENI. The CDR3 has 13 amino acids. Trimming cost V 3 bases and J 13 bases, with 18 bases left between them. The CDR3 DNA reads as TGTGCCAGCTCACCCGGGGACAAGGGGGAATCCACCTTC. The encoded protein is CASSPGDKGESTF. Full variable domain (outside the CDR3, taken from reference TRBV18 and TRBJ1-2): NAGVMQNPRHLVRRRGQEARLRCSPMKGHSHVYWYRQLPEEGLKFMVYLQKENIIDESGMPKERFSAEFPKEGPSILRIQQVVRGDSAAYFCASSPGDKGESTFGSGTRLTVV.